Below, 17 T cell receptor beta chains from the same sample are listed, as sequenced in a study of early T cells in non-severe SARS-CoV-2 infection. Each CDR3 protein gets one entry after TCRdb re-called the 5' RACE reads with MiXCR. The repertoire holds more than 65,000 distinct CDR3 sequences, with 12% as singletons. The sequencing sample was made of whole blood. The receptors derive from an adult who was a healthcare worker with PCR-confirmed SARS-CoV-2 infection or an uninfected control (not recorded which).

This clonotype has only a few counts. V gene TRBV20-1 combines with J gene TRBJ1-6, with D unresolved. Trimming removed 5 bases from V and 0 bases from J, with 17 bases in between. Germline V gene sequence: CDR1 DFQATT, CDR2 SNEGSKA (reference sequence). The CDR3 sequence is 17 residues long. This CDR3 reads CSALRPDGSSYNSPLHF. The CDR3 DNA reads as TGCAGTGCTTTGAGACCGGACGGGAGCTCCTATAATTCACCCCTCCACTTT.

In its sample, this clonotype was seen many times. The CDR3, as DNA: TGTGCCAGCAGTGATAGGTCTGGGGCCAACGTCCTGACTTTC. Amino acid sequence: CASSDRSGANVLTF. The rearrangement joins TRBV3-1 to TRBJ2-6; D ambiguous. Trimming pared 6 bases from V and 1 base from J, leaving 7 bases between. Germline V CDR1 and CDR2: LGHDT, YNNKEL (reference sequence). The CDR3 runs 14 residues.

This clonotype was recorded at least ten times. The gene calls are TRBV6-5 and TRBJ2-7; 7 positions agree with TRBD2. In germline, CDR1 is MNHEY, CDR2 SVGAGI. The J segment lost 3 bases and the V segment lost 6 bases, leaving 5 bases of the junction unmatched. CDR3 length: 13 amino acids. The DNA for the CDR3 is TGTGCCAGCAGGCGGGGAGGGTACTACGAGCAGTACTTC. This codes for CASRRGGYYEQYF.

This clonotype is categorized as medium-sized. This chain uses TRBV12-3 or TRBV12-4 with TRBJ2-7, with D perhaps matching TRBD1 (6 bases). V was cut by 3 bases and J by 2 bases, with 11 bases left in between. This CDR3 is 14 amino acids long. DNA of the CDR3: TGTGCCAGCAGTTTCTCGGGACATACCTACGAGCAGTACTTC. Translated: CASSFSGHTYEQYF.

The chain combines TRBV20-1 with TRBJ2-7; D uncertain. Per the germline V gene, CDR1 is DFQATT and CDR2 is SNEGSKA (reference sequence). This CDR3 comprises 11 residues. Trimming removed 6 bases at V and 6 bases at J, with 12 bases between. The CDR3 spells CSARQVPEQYF. The CDR3 DNA reads TGCAGTGCCCGACAAGTTCCCGAGCAGTACTTC.

This chain links TRBV19 with TRBJ2-1; D possibly matches TRBD1 or TRBD2 (5 bases each). Germline CDR1 reads LNHDA; CDR2 reads SQIVND (reference sequence). Trimming left V 5 bases short and J 0 bases short, with 8 bases between. There are 14 residues in the CDR3. The CDR3 region has the DNA TGTGCCAGTAGTCCCGGGGCCTCCTACAATGAGCAGTTCTTC. Translation: CASSPGASYNEQFF.

This clonotype was counted many times. V and J are TRBV5-1 and TRBJ2-1; 7 bases are a match to TRBD2. The germline gives CDR1 SGHRS, CDR2 YFSETQ. Unmatched junction bases numbered 10, after V lost 3 bases and J lost 4 bases. CDR3 length equals 16 residues. DNA for the CDR3: TGCGCCAGCAGCTCCTCTGGCGGGAGTTTTTACAATGAGCAGTTCTTC. Translation: CASSSSGGSFYNEQFF.

This clonotype has just a few counts. The genes are TRBV7-2 and TRBJ2-2; D unclear. V lost 6 bases and J lost 7, with 12 bases in between. The CDR3 is 13 amino acids. The germline V gene encodes CDR1 SGHTA and CDR2 FQGNSA. The CDR3 here is CASREQIIGELFF. For the CDR3, the DNA is TGTGCCAGCAGGGAACAAATCATCGGGGAGCTGTTTTTT.

This clonotype has just a few counts. The rearrangement uses TRBV6-6 and TRBJ1-4, with 9 bases fitting TRBD1. The CDR3 runs 14 residues. With V trimmed by 5 bases and J by 8 bases, 6 bases remained unmatched. CDR1 and CDR2 (germline): MNHNY, SVGAGI (reference sequence). CDR3 sequence (DNA): TGTGCCAGCAGTCAGGGACAGGGACGAGAAAAACTGTTTTTT. Translating it yields CASSQGQGREKLFF.

This clonotype was observed a handful of times. The chain joins TRBV4-1 to TRBJ2-6, with D perhaps given as TRBD1 or TRBD2 (5 bases each). This CDR3 has 17 residues. Per germline, CDR1 MGHRA and CDR2 YSYEKL. V was shortened by 4 bases and J by 2 bases, with 15 bases between the two germline ends. CDR3 DNA: TGCGCCAGCAGCCCCCCCTCTGGGGGAACTGGGGCCAACGTCCTGACTTTC. Its protein is CASSPPSGGTGANVLTF.

This clonotype was detected only a few times. The CDR3 reads CASSLRGAPPQETQYF. CDR3 DNA sequence: TGTGCCAGCAGTTTAAGGGGGGCGCCCCCCCAAGAGACCCAGTACTTC. The V and J genes are TRBV27 and TRBJ2-5; D assignment may be TRBD1 or TRBD2 (6 bases each). Trimming stripped 2 bases from V and 1 base from J, with 14 bases between. Germline loops: CDR1 MNHEY, CDR2 SMNVEV (reference sequence). The CDR3 has 16 amino acids.

This clonotype was counted ten times or more. CDR3 DNA sequence: TGTGCCAGCAGTTACTCGGACAGGGGGCTTGCAGATACGCAGTATTTT. Encoded protein: CASSYSDRGLADTQYF. This chain uses TRBV6-6 with TRBJ2-3; 11 bases agree with TRBD1. V dropped 0 bases and J dropped 4; count of bases not matched to a gene: 3. The germline V gene has CDR1 MNHNY and CDR2 SVGAGI (reference sequence). This CDR3 has 16 residues.

This clonotype was counted ten times or more. The chain combines TRBV7-2 with TRBJ1-1; D may be TRBD1 (6 bases). The V and J ends lost 1 base and 8 bases respectively, with 14 bases between them. The CDR3 length is 14 residues. Looked up from germline, CDR1 is SGHTA and CDR2 is FQGNSA. DNA of the CDR3: TGTGCCAGCAGCTTAGTAGGGGGTCGACAAGAAGCTTTCTTT. It codes for CASSLVGGRQEAFF.

This clonotype was observed a few times. The chain links TRBV12-3 or TRBV12-4 to TRBJ2-7; the match to TRBD1 covers 10 bases. V lost 5 bases to trimming and J lost 6 bases; unmatched junction nucleotides: 4. CDR3 length: 13 amino acids. The CDR3 DNA reads as TGTGCCAGCAGTCGCCGGGACAGGGGCGAGCAGTACTTC. Protein sequence: CASSRRDRGEQYF.

The J gene is TRBJ2-1, the V gene TRBV29-1; D not resolved. The V end was cut by 6 bases, the J end by 7 bases, with 10 bases between. The CDR3 totals 11 residues. Germline assignment: CDR1 SQVTM and CDR2 ANQGSEA. CDR3: CSVTTVNEQFF. The CDR3 bases are TGCAGCGTAACCACGGTTAATGAGCAGTTCTTC.

In its sample, this clonotype was seen a few times. J is TRBJ2-2 and V is TRBV28; 8 bases align to TRBD1. Germline values: CDR1 MDHEN, CDR2 SYDVKM. This CDR3 has 14 residues. V dropped 8 bases and J dropped 4; count of bases not matched to a gene: 6. CDR3 region: CASGRTGTTGELFF. The CDR3 nucleotides are TGTGCCAGCGGCCGGACAGGGACCACCGGGGAGCTGTTTTTT.

This clonotype was detected ten times or more. The chain joins TRBV7-2 to TRBJ2-2; no clear D. The CDR3 sequence is 12 residues long. Trimming removed 6 bases at V and 3 bases at J, with 5 bases between. CDR1 and CDR2 (germline): SGHTA, FQGNSA. The CDR3 sequence: CASSSYTGELFF. The CDR3 coding sequence is TGTGCCAGCAGTTCGTACACCGGGGAGCTGTTTTTT.